What follows are 10 T cell receptor beta chains derived from one specimen sequenced in a study of cytomegalovirus exposure and HLA in healthy donors. Use of 60 Vbeta and 13 Jbeta primers characterized the PCR. Clones were sequenced by immunoSEQ multiplex PCR, and TCRdb holds only the in-frame ones, with some missing. The sample carries about 120,000 clones, roughly 80% recorded once. The sequenced sample was PBMCs. Receptors were obtained from a woman in her thirties or forties in good health and CMV-seropositive.

This chain connects TRBV7-2 to TRBJ2-1, with 9 nucleotides matching TRBD2. V lost 0 bases to trimming and J lost 10 bases; unmatched junction nucleotides: 4. The CDR3 has 14 residues. The germline V gene encodes CDR1 SGHTA and CDR2 FQGNSA. The CDR3 loop reads CASSLAASGTEQFF. The CDR3 DNA sequence: TGTGCCAGCAGCTTAGCGGCTAGCGGGACGGAGCAGTTCTTC.

The chain combines TRBV11-2 with TRBJ2-7; D may be TRBD2 (6 bases). V was shortened by 5 bases and J by 0 bases, with 17 bases between the two germline ends. CDR3 size: 16 residues. In germline, CDR1 is SGHAT, CDR2 FQNNGV. CDR3 sequence: CASSPRLAVSSYEQYF. CDR3 bases: TGTGCCAGCAGCCCTCGCTTAGCGGTAAGCTCCTACGAGCAGTACTTC.

V gene TRBV10-3 combines with J gene TRBJ2-7; 7 nucleotides agree with TRBD1. Per the germline V gene, CDR1 is ENHRY and CDR2 is SYGVKD. J lost 8 bases, V lost 10 bases, and 17 bases had no gene match. The CDR3 sequence is 14 residues long. CDR3 nucleotides: TGTGCCACCCTCGACCGGGACAGCGGTCTTAAGCAGTACTTC. It codes for CATLDRDSGLKQYF.

The chain carries TRBV30 and TRBJ2-5, with 9 nucleotides matching TRBD1. Germline loops: CDR1 GTSNPN, CDR2 SVGIG (reference sequence). The CDR3 has 15 residues. The V and J ends lost 2 bases and 5 bases, in that order; junction bases with no gene match: 9. CDR3 in amino acids: CAWSPTDRGRETQYF. The CDR3 region has the DNA TGTGCCTGGAGTCCTACGGACAGGGGCAGGGAGACCCAGTACTTC.

The chain recombines TRBV6-5 with TRBJ1-2; 7 bases match TRBD1. In germline, CDR1 is MNHEY, CDR2 SVGAGI. V shed 5 bases, J shed 4 bases, and the junction held 7 bases outside the gene matches. This CDR3 is built from 14 residues. CDR3 sequence reads: CASSPMDRFYGYTF. In nucleotides, the CDR3 is TGTGCCAGCAGTCCCATGGACAGGTTCTATGGCTACACCTTC.

Of note for this clone: Relative to the germline gene, one junction end is altered; a read error may explain this. The chain has TRBV5-4 and TRBJ2-3; the D is unclear. CDR3 size: 13 residues. Germline V CDR1 and CDR2: SGHNT, YYREEE (reference sequence). In DNA form, the CDR3 reads TGTGCCAGCAGCTTGGAGGCCACAGTTACGCAGTATTTT. This translates into CASSLEATVTQYF.

This clone was detected only a few times. The chain employs TRBV23-1 and TRBJ2-2; D might be TRBD2 (7 bases). TRBV23-1 is reported as an ORF; its role is uncertain. The CDR3 contains 13 residues. Trimming pared 8 bases from V and 6 bases from J, leaving 13 bases between. The CDR3 loop reads CASPGGRAGELFF. DNA for the CDR3: TGCGCCAGCCCCGGGGGGCGTGCCGGGGAGCTGTTTTTT.

V gene TRBV20-1 combines with J gene TRBJ1-2; TRBD1 agrees at 8 bases. The CDR3 spans 11 residues. The V segment lost 6 bases and the J segment 3 bases; nucleotides outside the gene matches: 0. The germline V gene has CDR1 DFQATT and CDR2 SNEGSKA (reference sequence). In DNA, the CDR3 is TGCAGTGCACAGGGGGACTATGGCTACACCTTC. Encoded protein: CSAQGDYGYTF.

V and J are TRBV27 and TRBJ2-5; 14 bases line up with TRBD2. Germline CDR1 is MNHEY and CDR2 is SMNVEV (reference sequence). V trimming: 7 bases; J trimming: 12 bases; junction bases outside the gene matches: 13. The length of the CDR3 is 15 residues. CDR3 in DNA: TGTGCCAGCACTGCGCGCGGACTAGCGGGGGGTTTAGAGTACTTC. It yields the protein CASTARGLAGGLEYF.

The chain joins TRBV29-1 to TRBJ2-5; 13 positions agree with TRBD2. The CDR3 has 12 residues. Germline CDR1 reads SQVTM; CDR2 reads ANQGSEA. V lost 7 bases and J lost 11; bases outside the gene matches: 7. DNA of the CDR3: TGCAGCGGGGGACTAGCGGGAAAGGAGCAGTACTTC. Encoded protein: CSGGLAGKEQYF.